Shown below are 11 T cell receptor beta chains from a single sample sequenced in a study of T cells in Graves' hyperthyroidism and ophthalmopathy. Amplified TCR beta CDR3 regions came from RNA transcripts. During a first-round RT-PCR of the TCR CDR3, the HTBI primer set was used. Each CDR3 protein gets one entry after TCRdb re-called the multiplex PCR reads with MiXCR. Of fewer than 750,000 distinct CDR3 sequences detected, about 15% appear once; the ten largest clones hold roughly an eighth. Sequenced material: blood. The receptors stem from a woman between 45 and 60 years old with Graves' ophthalmopathy.

As regards this clonotype: A much bigger clone sits one base away, suggesting this may be a read error. The chain couples TRBV12-3 or TRBV12-4 to TRBJ1-5, with 7 bases lining up with TRBD1. V was clipped by 8 bases and J by 4 bases; unmatched bases: 11. The CDR3 runs 15 residues. The CDR3 DNA reads TGTGCCAGCGGTTCTGGACAGGTCCTTAATCAGCCCCAGCATTTT. This codes for CASGSGQVLNQPQHF.

This clonotype occurred a few times. The chain has TRBV2 and TRBJ2-2; D gene uncertain. The CDR3 contains 15 residues. Trimming left V 7 bases short and J 0 bases short, with 12 bases between. Germline values: CDR1 SNHLY, CDR2 FYNNEI. The CDR3 loop reads CASKRSWANTGELFF. The CDR3 DNA reads as TGTGCCAGCAAGAGGAGTTGGGCGAACACCGGGGAGCTGTTTTTT.

The chain uses TRBV4-2 and TRBJ2-1; D gene uncertain. Germline V gives CDR1 LGHNA, CDR2 YNFKEQ. The germline V and J ends were trimmed by 0 bases and 1 base, with 7 bases remaining between them. The CDR3 consists of 15 residues. The CDR3 is CASSQETESYNEQFF. DNA for the CDR3: TGTGCCAGCAGCCAAGAAACAGAATCCTACAATGAGCAGTTCTTC.

The rearrangement joins TRBV29-1 to TRBJ1-5, with 8 bases that match TRBD1. This CDR3 has 12 residues. Germline values: CDR1 SQVTM, CDR2 ANQGSEA. With V trimmed by 4 bases and J by 7 bases, 3 bases remained unmatched. DNA of the CDR3: TGCAGCGTTGCAGGGGGCGGGCAGCCCCAGCATTTT. Translated, it gives CSVAGGGQPQHF.

This clonotype came up a few times. The chain joins TRBV7-9 to TRBJ2-2, with no clear D. In germline, CDR1 is SEHNR, CDR2 FQNEAQ (reference sequence). The CDR3 length is 14 residues. The ends were cut back, 4 bases at V and 6 bases at J, with 12 bases in the middle. The CDR3 sequence is CASSSLSGSGELFF. The CDR3 coding sequence is TGTGCCAGCAGCTCCCTATCGGGTTCCGGGGAGCTGTTTTTT.

This clonotype has more than one count but fewer than ten. The V and J genes are TRBV20-1 and TRBJ1-2, with 8 bases aligning to TRBD1. This CDR3 contains 12 residues. V lost 6 bases, J lost 7 bases, and 7 bases stayed unmatched. CDR1 is DFQATT, CDR2 SNEGSKA, per germline (reference sequence). This CDR3 is CSAPGTGLGYTF. DNA of the CDR3: TGCAGTGCCCCTGGGACAGGCCTTGGCTACACCTTC.

The chain employs TRBV14 and TRBJ1-2, with D possibly being TRBD1 (6 bases). In germline, CDR1 is SGHDN, CDR2 FVKESK. Trimming took 6 bases from V and 4 from J, leaving 15 bases between them. The CDR3 covers 14 residues. The CDR3 protein is CASRPQGTFYGYTF. Here the CDR3 DNA reads TGTGCCAGCAGACCCCAGGGGACTTTCTATGGCTACACCTTC.

This clonotype was observed a few times. The chain recombines TRBV28 with TRBJ1-5; D possibly corresponds to TRBD1 (6 bases). This CDR3 contains 14 residues. The germline V and J ends were trimmed by 7 bases and 0 bases, with 10 bases remaining between them. Germline V lookup: CDR1 MDHEN, CDR2 SYDVKM. CDR3 DNA: TGTGCCAGCAAAAGGACAGATAGCAATCAGCCCCAGCATTTT. This gives the protein CASKRTDSNQPQHF.

This clonotype has ten or more counts. V is TRBV7-9 and J is TRBJ2-3, with D perhaps TRBD1 or TRBD2 (5 bases each). This CDR3 spans 17 amino acids. CDR1 SEHNR and CDR2 FQNEAQ come from the germline V gene (reference sequence). V was cut by 0 bases and J by 6 bases, with 19 bases left in between. CDR3: CASSLATGTASPDTQYF. The CDR3 region has the DNA TGTGCCAGCAGCTTAGCGACCGGGACCGCGTCCCCCGATACGCAGTATTTT.

Of note for this clonotype: One base away lies a much larger clone, so this may be a sequencing read error. The rearrangement uses TRBV3-1 and TRBJ1-5; TRBD1 is a possible D gene (5 bases). The CDR3 is 15 amino acids. Germline V gives CDR1 LGHDT, CDR2 YNNKEL (reference sequence). CDR3 DNA sequence: TGTGCCAGCAGCCAGGCGTGGGGGAGCAATCGGCCCCAGCATTTT. Its protein product is CASSQAWGSNRPQHF. Using reference TRBV3-1 and TRBJ1-5 for the parts outside the CDR3, the full variable domain is DTAVSQTPKYLVTQMGNDKSIKCEQNLGHDTMYWYKQDSKKFLKIMFSYNNKELIINETVPNRFSPKSPDKAHLNLHINSLELGDSAVYFCASSQAWGSNRPQHFGDGTRLSIL.

This clonotype showed up just a few times. V and J are TRBV29-1 and TRBJ2-7; a possible D gene is TRBD1 (5 bases). With 3 bases removed from V and 2 bases from J, the gap between germline ends came to 14 bases. CDR3 size: 14 residues. Per germline, CDR1 SQVTM and CDR2 ANQGSEA. The DNA of the CDR3 is TGCAGCGTTGATAGCCAGACAGAAACCTACGAGCAGTACTTC. Residues: CSVDSQTETYEQYF.